The clone carrying this T cell receptor beta chain showed up many times. No antigen is known for it. The TCR library protocol was used to attach unique molecular identifiers. These identifiers were attached to individual cDNA molecules. TCRdb reprocessed the 5' RACE reads via MiXCR and lists one record per CDR3 protein. The data hold about 64,000 distinct CDR3 sequences, with roughly an eighth observed a single time. These data belong to a study of early T cells in non-severe SARS-CoV-2 infection. In the study overall: Unsorted whole-blood RNA was sequenced in bulk, leaving chains unpaired. General observations from the study: Comparison of clonotypes with VDJdb favored anti-spike CD8 responses while missing private and CD4 specificities.

The source is an adult who was a healthcare worker with PCR-confirmed SARS-CoV-2 infection or an uninfected control (not recorded which). The sample was whole blood, taken at baseline.

In DNA form, the CDR3 reads TGTGCCAGCAGCACAAGGACGGGCGAGCAGTACTTC. As protein: CASSTRTGEQYF. The rearrangement joins TRBV6-2 or TRBV6-3 to TRBJ2-7; D gene ambiguous. The V and J ends lost 6 bases and 6 bases respectively, with 12 bases between them. In germline, CDR1 is MNHEY, CDR2 SVGEGT. The CDR3 covers 12 residues.